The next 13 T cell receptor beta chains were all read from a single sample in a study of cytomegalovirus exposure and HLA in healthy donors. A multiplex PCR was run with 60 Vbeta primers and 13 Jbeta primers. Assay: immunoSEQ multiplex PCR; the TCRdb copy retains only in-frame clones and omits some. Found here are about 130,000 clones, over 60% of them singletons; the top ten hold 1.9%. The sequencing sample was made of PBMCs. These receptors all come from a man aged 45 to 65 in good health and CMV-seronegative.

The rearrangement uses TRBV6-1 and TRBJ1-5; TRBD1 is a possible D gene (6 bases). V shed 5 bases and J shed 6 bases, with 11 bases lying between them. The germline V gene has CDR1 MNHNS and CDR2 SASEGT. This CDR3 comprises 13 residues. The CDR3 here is CASSLQGIQPQHF. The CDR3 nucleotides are TGTGCCAGCAGTCTACAGGGTATTCAGCCCCAGCATTTT.

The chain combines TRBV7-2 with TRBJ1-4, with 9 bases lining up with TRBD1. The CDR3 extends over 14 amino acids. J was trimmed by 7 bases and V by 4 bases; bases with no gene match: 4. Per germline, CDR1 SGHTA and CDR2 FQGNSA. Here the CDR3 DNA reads TGTGCCAGCAGCTCCGGGACAGGGACTGAAAAACTGTTTTTT. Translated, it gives CASSSGTGTEKLFF.

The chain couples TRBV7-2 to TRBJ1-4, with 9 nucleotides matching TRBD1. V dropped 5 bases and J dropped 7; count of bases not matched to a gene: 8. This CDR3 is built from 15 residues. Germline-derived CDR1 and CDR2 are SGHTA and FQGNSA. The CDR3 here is CASSTRQGVREKLFF. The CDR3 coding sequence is TGTGCCAGCAGCACACGACAGGGGGTTCGTGAAAAACTGTTTTTT.

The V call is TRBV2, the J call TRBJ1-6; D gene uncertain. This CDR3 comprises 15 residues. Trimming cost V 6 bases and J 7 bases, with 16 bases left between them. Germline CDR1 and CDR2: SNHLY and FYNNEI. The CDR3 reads CASRPEGLWNSPLHF. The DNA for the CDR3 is TGTGCCAGCAGGCCCGAGGGTCTCTGGAATTCACCCCTCCACTTT.

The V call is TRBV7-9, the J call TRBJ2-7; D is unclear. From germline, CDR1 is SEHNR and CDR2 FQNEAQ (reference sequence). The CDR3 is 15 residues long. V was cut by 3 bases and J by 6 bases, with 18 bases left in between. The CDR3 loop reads CASSLGATVAPEQYF. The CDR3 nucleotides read TGTGCCAGCAGCTTGGGTGCCACAGTCGCCCCCGAGCAGTACTTC.

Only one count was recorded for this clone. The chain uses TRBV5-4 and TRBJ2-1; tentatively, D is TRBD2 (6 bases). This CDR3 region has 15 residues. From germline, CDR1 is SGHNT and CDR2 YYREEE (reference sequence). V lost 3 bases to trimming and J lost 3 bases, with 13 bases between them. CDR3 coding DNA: TGTGCCAGCAGCTCCGGGACTGATCTCTACAATGAGCAGTTCTTC. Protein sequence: CASSSGTDLYNEQFF. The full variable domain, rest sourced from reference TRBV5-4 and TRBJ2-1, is ETGVTQSPTHLIKTRGQQVTLRCSSQSGHNTVSWYQQALGQGPQFIFQYYREEENGRGNFPPRFSGLQFPNYSSELNVNALELDDSALYLCASSSGTDLYNEQFFGPGTRLTVL.

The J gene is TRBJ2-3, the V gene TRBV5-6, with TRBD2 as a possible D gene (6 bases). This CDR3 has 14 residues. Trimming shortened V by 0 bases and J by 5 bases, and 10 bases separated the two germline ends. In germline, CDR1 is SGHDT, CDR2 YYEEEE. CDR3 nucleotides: TGTGCCAGCAGCTTGGTGTCGGGGGTAGATACGCAGTATTTT. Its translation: CASSLVSGVDTQYF.

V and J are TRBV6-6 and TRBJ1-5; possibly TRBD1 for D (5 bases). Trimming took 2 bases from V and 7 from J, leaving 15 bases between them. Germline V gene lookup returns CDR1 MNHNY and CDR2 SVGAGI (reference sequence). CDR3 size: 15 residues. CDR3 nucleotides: TGTGCCAGCAGTTACGGGCAGGGTTATGACCAGCCCCAGCATTTT. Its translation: CASSYGQGYDQPQHF.

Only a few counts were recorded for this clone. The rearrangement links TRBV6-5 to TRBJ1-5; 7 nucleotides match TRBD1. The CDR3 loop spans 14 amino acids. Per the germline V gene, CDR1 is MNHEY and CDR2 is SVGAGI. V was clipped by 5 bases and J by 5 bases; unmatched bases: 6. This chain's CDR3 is CASSGNRGDQPQHF. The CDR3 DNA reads TGTGCCAGCAGTGGGAACAGGGGCGATCAGCCCCAGCATTTT.

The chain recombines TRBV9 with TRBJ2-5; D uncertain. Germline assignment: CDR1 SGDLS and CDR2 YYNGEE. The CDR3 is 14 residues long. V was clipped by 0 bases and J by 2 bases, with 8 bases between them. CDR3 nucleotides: TGTGCCAGCAGCGTAGCTACTACACAAGAGACCCAGTACTTC. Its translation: CASSVATTQETQYF.

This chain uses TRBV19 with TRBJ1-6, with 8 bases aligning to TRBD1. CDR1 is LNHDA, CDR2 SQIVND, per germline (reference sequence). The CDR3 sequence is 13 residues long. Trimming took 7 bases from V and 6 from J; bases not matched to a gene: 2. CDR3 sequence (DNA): TGTGCCAGTAAGGACAGGGTTAATTCACCCCTCCACTTT. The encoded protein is CASKDRVNSPLHF.

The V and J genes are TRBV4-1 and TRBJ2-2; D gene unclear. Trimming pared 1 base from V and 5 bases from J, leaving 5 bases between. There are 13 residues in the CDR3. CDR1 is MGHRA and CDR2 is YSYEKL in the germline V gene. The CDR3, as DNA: TGCGCCAGCAGCCAAGCCAAAACCGGGGAGCTGTTTTTT. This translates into CASSQAKTGELFF.

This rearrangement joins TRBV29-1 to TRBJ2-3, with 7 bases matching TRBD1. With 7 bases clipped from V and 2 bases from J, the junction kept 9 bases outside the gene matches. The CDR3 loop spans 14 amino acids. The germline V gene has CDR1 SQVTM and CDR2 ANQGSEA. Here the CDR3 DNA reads TGCAGCGCTCCTGGGACAGCTAACACAGATACGCAGTATTTT. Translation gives CSAPGTANTDTQYF.